This record looks at one T cell receptor beta chain sequence and its context. Its specificity is unknown. Produced via immunoSEQ multiplex PCR; TCRdb's table is partial and in-frame only. The profile covers some 120,000 clones, with roughly 95% appearing a single time and 1.5% to 2% taken by the ten largest. The V segment lost 5 bases and the J segment 5 bases; nucleotides outside the gene matches: 15. Germline CDR1 SGHAT, CDR2 FQNNGV. There are 18 residues in the CDR3. These data belong to a study of cytomegalovirus exposure and HLA in healthy donors. Study findings and constraints: Reported results showed that the classifier diagnosed cytomegalovirus status with high specificity and sensitivity. Associated with cytomegalovirus, according to the listing, were some 180 TCR beta chains.

Specimen: PBMCs. The genes are TRBV11-2 and TRBJ2-7; 13 positions agree with TRBD2. The clonotype was recovered from a man aged 18 to 30 in good health and CMV-seronegative. The CDR3 reads CASSPSLGLAGAGNEQYF. The DNA of the CDR3 is TGTGCCAGCAGCCCGAGCTTAGGACTAGCGGGAGCAGGTAACGAGCAGTACTTC.